What follows is one TCR beta chain and its context. The clone's antigen remains unknown. No much larger clonotype is one base removed from it; base qualities were not supplied. This entry comes from a study of blood T cell repertoires in COVID-19 (dated by TCRdb to the early 2020s). Study-wide context: The collaborator samples originated in the United States, Italy and Spain and spanned the acute and convalescent phases of COVID-19. The samples were drawn from the first 160 participants of the ongoing ImmuneRACE study and from 950 to 1,500 subjects provided by 6 global collaborators. Nearly every sample came with metadata listing a de-identified subject ID, COVID-19 status, age in years and sex. The repertoires were made available in a free public database intended to serve as a resource for research on the immune response to SARS-CoV-2. The prospective study material was composed of cDNA or gDNA derived from T cells, B-cell-depleted T cells, or PBMCs. HLA class I and class II types, where available, came from metadata supplied by the sample provider rather than from assay-based typing. Deeply sampled blood TCRbeta repertoires from subjects exposed to, actively infected with, or recovered from COVID-19 were included in the dataset.

Each collaborating institution followed its own protocols to collect whole blood in K2EDTA tubes. For TCRbeta analysis, collaborator samples were shipped as frozen whole blood, as isolated PBMCs, or as DNA extracted from either sample type. TCRbeta CDR3 regions were amplified from genomic DNA using the immunoSEQ Assay, a bias-controlled multiplex PCR. In the original analysis: The number of nucleated cells in each sample was estimated from the amplification of reference gene primers within the assay. To quantify the absolute abundance of each unique TCRbeta CDR3 rearrangement, sequence reads were collapsed and filtered. For each sample, productive Simpson clonality was calculated as the square root of Simpson's diversity index over productive rearrangements. Not all clones reach the TCRdb copy of this immuneACCESS table, which keeps in-frame sequences only. Checked studies attribute under half of the gap to unresolved V genes and leave the rest unexplained. The DNA gave D and trimming, while V, J and clone size come from that table. Counted in this sample were approximately 65,000 clones; 86% of them appeared once. In total, the top ten clones hold approximately 4.1% of the sample.

Cut back by 0 bases and 4 bases, the V and J ends lie 10 bases apart. Spanning cysteine to phenylalanine, the CDR3 consists of 14 amino acids. Only the CDR3 part of the read is kept: 42 bases, read in frame from the first base. The germline V gene gives CDR1 as SGDLS and CDR2 as YYNGEE. The paper's findings and limits, for the study overall: The quantity of clinical and demographic metadata differed by source and by participant and was supplied without curation.

This TCR was recovered from a man over 45 with acute or convalescent COVID-19. The sequenced sample was peripheral blood. The chain is encoded by TRBV9 joined to TRBJ1-1, and possibly TRBD1, on 6 matching bases. The DNA reads TGTGCCAGCAGCGTAGGGACAGAAGTCACTGAAGCTTTCTTT. It is translated as CASSVGTEVTEAFF.